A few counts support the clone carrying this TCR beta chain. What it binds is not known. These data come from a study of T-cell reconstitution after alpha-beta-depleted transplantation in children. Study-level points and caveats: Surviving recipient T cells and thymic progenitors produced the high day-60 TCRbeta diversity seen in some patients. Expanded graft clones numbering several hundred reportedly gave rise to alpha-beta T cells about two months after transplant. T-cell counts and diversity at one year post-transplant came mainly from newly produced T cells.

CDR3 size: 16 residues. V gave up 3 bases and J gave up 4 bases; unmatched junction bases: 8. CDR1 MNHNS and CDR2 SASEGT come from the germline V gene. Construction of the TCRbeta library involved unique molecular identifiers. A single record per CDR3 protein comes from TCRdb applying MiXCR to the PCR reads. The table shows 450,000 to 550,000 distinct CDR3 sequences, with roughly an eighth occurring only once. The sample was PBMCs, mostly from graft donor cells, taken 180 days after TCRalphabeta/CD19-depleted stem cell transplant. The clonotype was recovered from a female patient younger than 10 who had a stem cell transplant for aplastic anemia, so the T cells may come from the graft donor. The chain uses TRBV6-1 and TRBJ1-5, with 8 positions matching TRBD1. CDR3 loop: CASSDPDRVPNQPQHF. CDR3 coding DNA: TGTGCCAGCAGTGACCCGGACAGGGTACCGAATCAGCCCCAGCATTTT.